Listed below are T cell receptor beta chains from one sample, sequenced in a study of monozygotic twins with inflammatory bowel disease. TCRdb derives one entry per CDR3 protein from the 5' RACE reads, leaving out DNA. The listing records over 120,000 distinct CDR3 sequences. Material: blood. The receptors were gathered from a human donor with ulcerative colitis or Crohn's disease, or a healthy co-twin of an affected twin (not recorded which). Both conserved end residues are part of each CDR3.

CASSYRSSGSRNSYNEQFF	TRBV6-5	TRBJ2-1
CASSYTQGSGNTIYF	TRBV6-5	TRBJ1-3
CSSTPPSGRAKETQYF	TRBV20-1	TRBJ2-5
CSVDGLAGGAGTYNEQFF	TRBV29-1	TRBJ2-1
CSATSGAGAGELFF	TRBV20-1	TRBJ2-2
CASAEGAQTQYF	TRBV2	TRBJ2-5
CASSRDPEAYNEQFF	TRBV3-1	TRBJ2-1
CASSLNRGFDTEAFF	TRBV11-2	TRBJ1-1
CASSTSRASGANVLTF	TRBV7-6	TRBJ2-6
CASSPRGSRRLTGELFF	TRBV6-2/TRBV6-3	TRBJ2-2
CASSLDPWQETQYF	TRBV5-1	TRBJ2-5
CASSALASSYNEQFF	TRBV11-3	TRBJ2-1
CASSSLRGRSTLNTEAFF	TRBV5-4	TRBJ1-1
CASSRTAGTEAFF	TRBV5-1	TRBJ1-1
CATSDAGTAEAFF	TRBV24-1	TRBJ1-1
CSVEAYRDIRSYNEQFF	TRBV29-1	TRBJ2-1
CASSLVPSPSSLLGYTF	TRBV5-6	TRBJ1-2
CASSLNGEMDLPQHF	TRBV5-5	TRBJ1-5
CAISEDRGQGRSPLHF	TRBV10-3	TRBJ1-6
CASSSDSNEQFF	TRBV28	TRBJ2-1
CASSLTTGAQQPQHF	TRBV12-3/TRBV12-4	TRBJ1-5
CASSLKPRTVIVTEAFF	TRBV7-3	TRBJ1-1
CAWSGQGNQPQHF	TRBV30	TRBJ1-5
CASSQDMTPYEQYF	TRBV3-1	TRBJ2-7
CASSSVGLAGIYNEQFF	TRBV7-3	TRBJ2-1
CASSRGGYEQYF	TRBV6-6	TRBJ2-7
CAISPDGRFTEAFF	TRBV10-3	TRBJ1-1